The 31 T cell receptor beta chains reported below all come from one sample, sequenced in a study of T cells after yellow fever vaccination (dated by TCRdb to about 2019). Library creation used 5' RACE. Sequenced using an Illumina HiSeq 2500. TCRdb cleaned the public reads at Q25 with fastp, built clones with MiXCR and kept in-frame beta chains. A single entry per CDR3 protein holds the most common genes and DNA from its merged rows. The sample data list some 560,000 distinct CDR3 sequences, and approximately 16% of these were observed just once. Around a sixth of the sample rests with the top ten. The meaning of the sample's treatment or condition label: live attenuated yellow fever vaccine strain. The sample was PBMCs, taken 5 days after the first yellow fever vaccination. Receptors originate from a man between 18 and 35 years old who received the YFV17D yellow fever vaccine.

This clonotype was detected a few times. The chain couples TRBV5-1 to TRBJ1-4, with 7 positions matching TRBD1. CDR1 SGHRS and CDR2 YFSETQ come from the germline V gene. The CDR3 is made up of 15 amino acids. Trimming at V came to 4 bases and at J to 7 bases, leaving 10 bases not matched to a gene. The DNA of the CDR3 is TGCGCCAGCAGCGAAACCGGGACAGAGGGTGAAAAACTGTTTTTT. It yields the protein CASSETGTEGEKLFF.

This clonotype was observed a handful of times. The V and J genes are TRBV5-1 and TRBJ2-2; 9 positions match TRBD1. V dropped 4 bases and J dropped 6; count of bases not matched to a gene: 4. The CDR3 loop spans 14 amino acids. The germline CDR1 and CDR2 sequences are SGHRS and YFSETQ. As DNA, the CDR3 is TGCGCCAGCAGCCCTACAGGGGGCTCCGGGGAGCTGTTTTTT. As protein: CASSPTGGSGELFF. The whole variable domain, filled in from reference TRBV5-1 and TRBJ2-2, reads KAGVTQTPRYLIKTRGQQVTLSCSPISGHRSVSWYQQTPGQGLQFLFEYFSETQRNKGNFPGRFSGRQFSNSRSEMNVSTLELGDSALYLCASSPTGGSGELFFGEGSRLTVL.

This clonotype turned up a few times. The chain has TRBV20-1 and TRBJ2-2; TRBD1 matches at 10 bases. Trimming removed 2 bases from V and 5 bases from J; junction bases left unmatched: 8. The CDR3 has 16 residues. The germline V gene encodes CDR1 DFQATT and CDR2 SNEGSKA (reference sequence). This CDR3 is CSARPIRQGATGELFF. CDR3 coding DNA: TGCAGTGCTAGACCTATCAGACAGGGGGCAACCGGGGAGCTGTTTTTT.

Details on this clonotype: It may be a read error: a sequence one base away is much more abundant. The V gene is TRBV12-3 or TRBV12-4, the J gene TRBJ1-5; tentative D call: TRBD1 (5 bases). This CDR3 region has 14 residues. Here the CDR3 reads CASRPGSRNQPQNF. As DNA, the CDR3 is TGTGCCAGCAGGCCAGGGAGTCGTAATCAGCCCCAGAATTTT.

The chain recombines TRBV12-3 or TRBV12-4 with TRBJ1-2; TRBD1 is a possible D gene (5 bases). The CDR3 has 14 amino acids. V was shortened by 6 bases and J by 8 bases, with 19 bases between the two germline ends. The CDR3 nucleotides are TGTGCCAGCAGCTACCGAATCAGGGCGGGCGGCTACACCTTC. This codes for CASSYRIRAGGYTF.

There are a few counts of this clonotype. This chain connects TRBV4-3 to TRBJ1-4; D remains ambiguous. The CDR3 has 15 residues. CDR1 and CDR2 from the germline V gene are LGHNA and YSLEER. V lost 1 base, J lost 6 bases, and 12 bases lay in between. The CDR3 DNA is TGCGCCAGCAGCCAAGGAACGAGGCGGGATGAAAAACTGTTTTTT. This gives the protein CASSQGTRRDEKLFF.

This chain connects TRBV4-2 to TRBJ2-5; 12 nucleotides align to TRBD2. CDR1 is LGHNA and CDR2 is YNFKEQ in the germline V gene. The CDR3 spans 15 residues. The V and J ends lost 1 base and 3 bases, in that order; junction bases with no gene match: 0. The CDR3 here is CASSQASGGEETQYF. CDR3 DNA: TGTGCCAGCAGCCAAGCTAGCGGGGGGGAAGAGACCCAGTACTTC.

The V and J genes are TRBV4-2 and TRBJ1-2; D may be TRBD1 (5 bases). CDR1 is LGHNA and CDR2 is YNFKEQ in the germline V gene. Trimming took off 4 bases at V and 4 bases at J, with 13 bases between the two ends. This CDR3 region has 14 residues. CDR3 coding DNA: TGTGCCAGCAGCCCCGGGGACGGGGGCTATGGCTACACCTTC. It yields the protein CASSPGDGGYGYTF.

This clonotype was counted between two and nine times. The gene calls are TRBV7-8 and TRBJ2-2; D may be TRBD1 or TRBD2 (5 bases each). Trimming shortened V by 4 bases and J by 4 bases, and 22 bases separated the two germline ends. The CDR3 has 18 amino acids. Germline assignment: CDR1 SGHVS and CDR2 FQNEAQ. CDR3 amino acids: CASSSPEGRWMVTGELFF. CDR3 bases: TGTGCCAGCAGCTCACCCGAGGGACGCTGGATGGTCACCGGGGAGCTGTTTTTT. The whole variable domain, filled in from reference TRBV7-8 and TRBJ2-2, reads GAGVSQSPRYKVAKRGQDVALRCDPISGHVSLFWYQQALGQGPEFLTYFQNEAQLDKSGLPSDRFFAERPEGSVSTLKIQRTQQEDSAVYLCASSSPEGRWMVTGELFFGEGSRLTVL.

This clonotype appeared many times. The rearrangement uses TRBV4-1 and TRBJ1-1; 10 bases line up with TRBD1. This CDR3 is built from 15 residues. V dropped 4 bases and J dropped 12; count of bases not matched to a gene: 14. CDR1 and CDR2 from the germline V gene are MGHRA and YSYEKL. CDR3 coding DNA: TGCGCCAGCAGCCTAAGAAGGGAGGGACAGGGGATTACTTTCTTT. Translated, it gives CASSLRREGQGITFF.

The chain uses TRBV29-1 and TRBJ2-4, with TRBD2 identical over 11 bases. The CDR3 totals 15 residues. Germline assignment: CDR1 SQVTM and CDR2 ANQGSEA. V lost 2 bases and J lost 6; bases outside the gene matches: 6. CDR3 protein: CSVELAGGPPNIQYF. CDR3 DNA: TGCAGCGTTGAATTAGCGGGGGGGCCGCCAAACATTCAGTACTTC.

The V and J genes are TRBV3-1 and TRBJ2-7; 8 positions agree with TRBD1. CDR1 and CDR2 (germline): LGHDT, YNNKEL (reference sequence). The ends lost 4 bases at V and 7 bases at J; junction bases unmatched: 6. The CDR3 consists of 13 residues. This CDR3 reads CASSPGQGSEQYV. CDR3 bases: TGTGCCAGCAGCCCTGGACAGGGAAGTGAGCAGTACGTC.

Details on this clonotype: The junction shows a germline mismatch at one end, possibly a read error. The chain employs TRBV29-1 and TRBJ2-5, with 7 bases that match TRBD1. CDR1 is SQVTM and CDR2 is ANQGSEA in the germline V gene. CDR3 length equals 13 residues. The CDR3 is CSVQDRAQETQYF. For the CDR3, the DNA is TGCAGCGTTCAAGACAGGGCCCAAGAGACCCAGTACTTC.

The chain uses TRBV6-1 and TRBJ1-6, with D maybe TRBD1 (5 bases). Per germline, CDR1 MNHNS and CDR2 SASEGT. The V end lost 5 bases, the J end lost 0 bases, and 14 bases lay between the germline ends. The CDR3 loop spans 17 amino acids. CDR3 in DNA: TGTGCCAGCAGTCCTCCGGGGGGAATCTCCTATAATTCACCCCTCCACTTT. As protein: CASSPPGGISYNSPLHF.

The chain has TRBV9 and TRBJ1-3, with D possibly TRBD1 on 6 matching bases. Per the germline V gene, CDR1 is SGDLS and CDR2 is YYNGEE. The CDR3 is 15 residues long. Trimming stripped 5 bases from V and 1 base from J, with 13 bases between. Here the CDR3 reads CASRRGHGSGNTIYF. The CDR3 nucleotides read TGTGCCAGCAGACGGGGGCACGGGTCTGGAAACACCATATATTTT.

The chain carries TRBV11-2 and TRBJ2-1; no clear D. The CDR3 extends over 14 amino acids. Germline V gives CDR1 SGHAT, CDR2 FQNNGV. Trimming shortened V by 0 bases and J by 3 bases, and 6 bases separated the two germline ends. The CDR3 loop reads CASSLDPGYNEQFF. In DNA, the CDR3 is TGTGCCAGCAGCTTAGATCCGGGCTACAATGAGCAGTTCTTC.

V and J are TRBV7-9 and TRBJ1-1, with a possible D match to TRBD1 (6 bases). V lost 7 bases and J lost 1, with 13 bases in between. The CDR3 consists of 14 residues. CDR1 is SEHNR, CDR2 FQNEAQ, per germline (reference sequence). Here the CDR3 DNA reads TGTGCCAGCACCTTGGCAGGGGCGAACACTGAAGCTTTCTTT. Its translation is CASTLAGANTEAFF.

The rearrangement joins TRBV4-3 to TRBJ2-3; a possible D gene is TRBD1 (5 bases). The CDR3 is 16 amino acids. Trimming removed 3 bases at V and 2 bases at J, with 15 bases between. Germline lookup yields CDR1 LGHNA and CDR2 YSLEER. This chain's CDR3 is CASSQAASGPTDTQYF. CDR3 in DNA: TGCGCCAGCAGCCAGGCAGCTTCAGGGCCCACAGATACGCAGTATTTT.

This clonotype was counted between two and nine times. This rearrangement joins TRBV7-9 to TRBJ2-7; perhaps TRBD1 as D (6 bases). The CDR3 has 14 residues. The germline V gene has CDR1 SEHNR and CDR2 FQNEAQ (reference sequence). Trimming left V 5 bases short and J 4 bases short, with 15 bases between. The CDR3 region is CASSRGRGEYEQYF. The DNA for the CDR3 is TGTGCCAGCAGCCGAGGCAGGGGAGAATACGAGCAGTACTTC.

This clonotype showed up just a few times. The chain has TRBV6-2 or TRBV6-3 and TRBJ2-7; D is unclear. The CDR3 is 14 residues long. V dropped 8 bases and J dropped 2 bases, with 16 bases sitting between them. The germline V gene encodes CDR1 MNHEY and CDR2 SVGEGT. In DNA, the CDR3 is TGTGCCAGCCTTCCGCGAGGCGTTACCTACGAGCAGTACTTC. Its translation: CASLPRGVTYEQYF.

The table lists this clonotype with a few counts. This chain connects TRBV4-2 to TRBJ1-4, with a possible D match to TRBD1 (6 bases). This CDR3 comprises 17 residues. V dropped 2 bases and J dropped 5 bases, with 18 bases sitting between them. Germline assignment: CDR1 LGHNA and CDR2 YNFKEQ. The CDR3 is CASSQRWTVQLNEKLFF. CDR3 in DNA: TGTGCCAGCAGCCAACGATGGACAGTGCAACTAAATGAAAAACTGTTTTTT.

In this sample, this clonotype turned up a few times. J is TRBJ2-1 and V is TRBV11-2; D might be TRBD1 (6 bases). CDR1 and CDR2 (germline): SGHAT, FQNNGV. Trimming cost V 0 bases and J 4 bases, with 22 bases left between them. This CDR3 region has 19 residues. The CDR3 coding sequence is TGTGCCAGCAGCTTAGATGGGTGGGAGACAGGTGTCCTGTACAATGAGCAGTTCTTC. This sequence encodes CASSLDGWETGVLYNEQFF.

The chain couples TRBV5-6 to TRBJ1-3; 7 positions match TRBD1. The CDR3 extends over 14 amino acids. Germline loops: CDR1 SGHDT, CDR2 YYEEEE. V trimming: 4 bases; J trimming: 2 bases; junction bases outside the gene matches: 3. The CDR3 reads CASSVTGTGNTIYF. The CDR3 region has the DNA TGTGCCAGCAGCGTGACAGGGACTGGAAACACCATATATTTT.

The chain carries TRBV29-1 and TRBJ1-3, with TRBD1 matching over 10 bases. This CDR3 contains 14 residues. The germline V gene has CDR1 SQVTM and CDR2 ANQGSEA. With V trimmed by 7 bases and J by 3 bases, 6 bases remained unmatched. The CDR3 loop is CSAETGGVGNTIYF. The CDR3 region has the DNA TGCAGCGCCGAGACAGGGGGCGTTGGAAACACCATATATTTT. The full variable domain, in which reference TRBV29-1 and TRBJ1-3 provide the parts outside the CDR3, is SAVISQKPSRDICQRGTSLTIQCQVDSQVTMMFWYRQQPGQSLTLIATANQGSEATYESGFVIDKFPISRPNLTFSTLTVSNMSPEDSSIYLCSAETGGVGNTIYFGEGSWLTVV.

This clonotype was detected many times. J is TRBJ2-1 and V is TRBV5-4; D is undetermined. Germline lookup yields CDR1 SGHNT and CDR2 YYREEE (reference sequence). V was trimmed by 3 bases and J by 4 bases, leaving 8 bases between them. The CDR3 has 13 amino acids. The CDR3, as DNA: TGTGCCAGCAGCTCGGACCGATACAATGAGCAGTTCTTC. Translating gives CASSSDRYNEQFF.

This clonotype was counted a few times. The chain is built from TRBV4-2 and TRBJ2-3; 7 bases map to TRBD1. Losses at the gene ends were 2 bases for V and 4 bases for J; bases not matched to a gene: 9. Germline V lookup: CDR1 LGHNA, CDR2 YNFKEQ. The CDR3 sequence is 16 residues long. This CDR3 is CASSQTGTDPADTQYF. Written as DNA, the CDR3 is TGTGCCAGCAGCCAAACCGGGACAGACCCCGCAGATACGCAGTATTTT.

This clonotype came up a few times. CDR3 in amino acids: CASSETQGNTIYF. In DNA, the CDR3 is TGTGCCAGCAGTGAAACACAGGGAAACACCATATATTTT. This chain connects TRBV2 to TRBJ1-3; D remains ambiguous. This CDR3 contains 13 residues. Germline V gives CDR1 SNHLY, CDR2 FYNNEI. Trimming pared 2 bases from V and 4 bases from J, leaving 6 bases between.

The V call is TRBV14, the J call TRBJ2-2; TRBD1 aligns across 11 bases. Per germline, CDR1 SGHDN and CDR2 FVKESK. This CDR3 spans 17 amino acids. The ends lost 3 bases at V and 6 bases at J; junction bases unmatched: 9. DNA of the CDR3: TGTGCCAGCAGCCATGAACCGGGACAGGGGGTTGCCGGGGAGCTGTTTTTT. This gives the protein CASSHEPGQGVAGELFF.

CDR3: CASSRQGAGNSPLHF. CDR3 bases: TGTGCCAGCAGTCGACAGGGGGCTGGTAATTCACCCCTCCACTTT. This chain uses TRBV6-1 with TRBJ1-6; 10 positions match TRBD1. The CDR3 is 15 amino acids. CDR1 and CDR2 from the germline V gene are MNHNS and SASEGT. The junction had 4 bases not matched to a gene; V was cut back by 5 bases and J by 6 bases.

This clonotype was recorded many times. This chain connects TRBV5-1 to TRBJ1-2; tentatively, D is TRBD1 (6 bases). The germline CDR1 and CDR2 sequences are SGHRS and YFSETQ. CDR3 size: 13 residues. The ends were cut back, 4 bases at V and 3 bases at J, with 10 bases in the middle. This chain's CDR3 is CASSVDRHYGYTF. In DNA, the CDR3 is TGCGCCAGCAGCGTCGACAGGCACTATGGCTACACCTTC.

In this sample, this clonotype turned up a few times. This chain connects TRBV7-8 to TRBJ1-5; the D gene is possibly TRBD1 (5 bases). Per germline, CDR1 SGHVS and CDR2 FQNEAQ. Trimming took off 5 bases at V and 0 bases at J, with 11 bases between the two ends. The CDR3 sequence is 15 residues long. CDR3 sequence (DNA): TGTGCCAGCAGCGCACGACAGAATAGCAATCAGCCCCAGCATTTT. Its translation is CASSARQNSNQPQHF.